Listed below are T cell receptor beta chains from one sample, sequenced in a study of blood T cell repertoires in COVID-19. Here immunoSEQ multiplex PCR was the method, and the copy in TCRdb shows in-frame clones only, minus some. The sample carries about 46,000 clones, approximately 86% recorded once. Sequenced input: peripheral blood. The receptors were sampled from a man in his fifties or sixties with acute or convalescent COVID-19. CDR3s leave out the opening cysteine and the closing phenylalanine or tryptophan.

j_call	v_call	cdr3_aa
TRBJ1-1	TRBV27	ASGRQGKNTEAF
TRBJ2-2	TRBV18	ASSYVGPEPTGELF
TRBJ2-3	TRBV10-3	AISGASGGATDTQY
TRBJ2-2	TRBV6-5	ASRKGSGAGELF
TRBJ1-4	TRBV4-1	ASSQDWDRAWEKLF
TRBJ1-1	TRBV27	ASKAVGAGEGTEAF
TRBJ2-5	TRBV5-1	ASSRDRGSQETQY
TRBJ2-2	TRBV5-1	ASSLRQNTGELF
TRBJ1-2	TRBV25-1	ASSESGTAYGYT
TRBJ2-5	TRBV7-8	ASSLVRGQETQY
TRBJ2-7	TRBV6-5	APRWLPYEQY
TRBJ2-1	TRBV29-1	SVLSWTSGSRRPGNEQF
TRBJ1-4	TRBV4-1	ASSQAQGVSEKLF
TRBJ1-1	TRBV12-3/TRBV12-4	ASSFGGNTEAF
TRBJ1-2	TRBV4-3	ASSLSIDRVALYGYT
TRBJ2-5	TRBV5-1	ASSLAWAGGFPETQY
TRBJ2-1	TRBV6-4	ASSSDSLGEQF
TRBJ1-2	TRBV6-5	ASSINIHNYGYT
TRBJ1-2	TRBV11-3	ASSLEADYGYT
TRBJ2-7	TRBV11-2	ASSSRGAAYEQY
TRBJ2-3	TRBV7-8	ASSLTGGRTDTQY
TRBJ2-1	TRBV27	ASSLSRQGYNEQF
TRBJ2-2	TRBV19	AARLAGGPANTGELF
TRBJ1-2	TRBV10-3	AISGPRDRGYGYT
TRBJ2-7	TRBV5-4	ASRSGGSSYEQY
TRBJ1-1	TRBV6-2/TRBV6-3	ASSYRNPADTEAF
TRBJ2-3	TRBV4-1	ASSQRGGGFSEADTQY